The 20 T cell receptor beta chains presented below share a single source sample, sequenced in a study of blood T cell repertoires in COVID-19. Profiled with immunoSEQ multiplex PCR; TCRdb holds only in-frame clones, not every one. The profile shows fewer than 45,000 clones, around four fifths of them singletons. The source material was peripheral blood. These TCRs come from a man aged 50 or older with active COVID-19.

The gene calls are TRBV18 and TRBJ1-4; D is ambiguous. The ends were cut back, 3 bases at V and 0 bases at J, with 5 bases in the middle. From germline, CDR1 is KGHSH and CDR2 LQKENI. The CDR3 has 14 amino acids. CDR3 residues: CASSPGATNEKLFF. The CDR3, as DNA: TGTGCCAGCTCACCGGGCGCAACTAATGAAAAACTGTTTTTT.

V and J are TRBV11-3 and TRBJ1-5, with 7 bases identical to TRBD1. This CDR3 is 14 amino acids long. Germline CDR1 reads SGHNT; CDR2 reads YENEEA. V was pared by 5 bases and J by 10 bases, with 11 bases of the junction left unmatched. CDR3: CASSLYRRQGPQHF. The CDR3 bases are TGTGCCAGCAGCCTATACCGAAGACAGGGCCCCCAGCATTTT.

This chain uses TRBV4-3 with TRBJ1-4; D might be TRBD1 (5 bases). The CDR3 sequence is 16 residues long. The germline V and J ends were trimmed by 1 base and 7 bases, with 16 bases remaining between them. Germline CDR1 and CDR2: LGHNA and YSLEER. CDR3: CASSQALSRDTEKLFF. The CDR3 DNA is TGCGCCAGCAGCCAAGCACTGAGCAGGGATACTGAAAAACTGTTTTTT.

This rearrangement joins TRBV6-4 to TRBJ1-1; D unresolved. Trimming cost V 2 bases and J 5 bases, with 18 bases left between them. The germline gives CDR1 MRHNA, CDR2 SNTAGT. This CDR3 comprises 16 residues. CDR3 loop: CASSDQPGPRGTEAFF. CDR3 DNA sequence: TGTGCCAGCAGTGACCAACCGGGTCCTCGAGGGACTGAAGCTTTCTTT.

V and J are TRBV7-6 and TRBJ1-3, with D possibly being TRBD1 (5 bases). Germline CDR1 is SGHVS and CDR2 is FNYEAQ. This CDR3 is built from 15 residues. Deletions cut 5 bases from V and 0 bases from J, with 11 bases between. The CDR3 nucleotides read TGTGCCAGCAGCCGCGGGGGGACCTCTGGAAACACCATATATTTT. The encoded protein is CASSRGGTSGNTIYF.

The genes are TRBV7-7 and TRBJ2-1, with 9 bases fitting TRBD2. In germline, CDR1 is SSHAT, CDR2 FNYEAQ (reference sequence). The V and J ends lost 2 bases and 8 bases, in that order; junction bases with no gene match: 7. The CDR3 loop spans 15 amino acids. The CDR3 reads CASSLLGGGADEQFF. The CDR3 DNA follows: TGTGCCAGCAGCTTATTGGGCGGGGGGGCGGATGAGCAGTTCTTC.

The chain uses TRBV14 and TRBJ1-1, with a tentative D call TRBD1 (5 bases). Germline assignment: CDR1 SGHDN and CDR2 FVKESK. The V end was cut by 0 bases, the J end by 7 bases, with 21 bases between. The CDR3 sequence is 17 residues long. The CDR3 coding sequence is TGTGCCAGCAGCCAAGATCCCCGGAGGGGAGGGCGCCATGAAGCTTTCTTT. It specifies CASSQDPRRGGRHEAFF.

The genes are TRBV6-2 or TRBV6-3 and TRBJ2-5; TRBD1 agrees at 9 bases. Germline V CDR1 and CDR2: MNHEY, SVGEGT. The J segment lost 5 bases and the V segment lost 2 bases, leaving 6 bases of the junction unmatched. This CDR3 region has 15 residues. The CDR3 DNA reads as TGTGCCAGCAGTTACGATGGACAGGGGCGGGAGACCCAGTACTTC. Encoded protein: CASSYDGQGRETQYF.

V gene TRBV3-1 (or the pseudogene TRBV3-2) combines with J gene TRBJ2-5; 8 bases map to TRBD2. CDR1 LGHDT and CDR2 YNNKEL come from the germline V gene (reference sequence). The CDR3 consists of 17 residues. With 0 bases clipped from V and 7 bases from J, the junction kept 13 bases outside the gene matches. In DNA, the CDR3 is TGTGCCAGCAGCCAAGATCCTAGCGGGCCACCAAGTGGGACCCAGTACTTC. This encodes CASSQDPSGPPSGTQYF.

This rearrangement joins TRBV11-2 to TRBJ1-2, with D unresolved. The CDR3 length is 14 residues. V was trimmed by 0 bases and J by 8 bases, leaving 13 bases between them. CDR1 is SGHAT, CDR2 FQNNGV, per germline. The CDR3 DNA reads TGTGCCAGCAGCTTAGATATGAGGGAGTACGGCTACACCTTC. Amino acids: CASSLDMREYGYTF.

This rearrangement joins TRBV5-8 to TRBJ2-5, with D perhaps TRBD1 (5 bases). Looked up from germline, CDR1 is SGHTS and CDR2 is YDEGEE. This CDR3 has 14 residues. V was shortened by 0 bases and J by 2 bases, with 8 bases between the two germline ends. CDR3 amino acids: CASSLGQGQETQYF. The CDR3 nucleotides are TGTGCCAGCAGCTTGGGGCAGGGACAAGAGACCCAGTACTTC.

The sample holds one count of this clone. V is TRBV19 and J is TRBJ1-1, with 8 nucleotides matching TRBD1. Germline CDR1 and CDR2: LNHDA and SQIVND (reference sequence). The V and J ends lost 1 base and 3 bases, in that order; junction bases with no gene match: 4. CDR3 length equals 15 residues. For the CDR3, the DNA is TGTGCCAGTAGTATAGTTGGCAGGGGGCACACTGAAGCTTTCTTT. It translates to CASSIVGRGHTEAFF.

V is TRBV18 and J is TRBJ1-3; possibly TRBD1 for D (6 bases). CDR1 KGHSH and CDR2 LQKENI come from the germline V gene. The CDR3 has 16 amino acids. Trimming took off 2 bases at V and 1 base at J, with 12 bases between the two ends. The CDR3, as DNA: TGTGCCAGCTCACCAGGCACAGGGTCTTCTGGAAACACCATATATTTT. Encoded protein: CASSPGTGSSGNTIYF.

The chain links TRBV3-1 (or the pseudogene TRBV3-2) to TRBJ2-3, with D tentatively TRBD2 (5 bases). The germline V gene encodes CDR1 LGHDT and CDR2 YNNKEL (reference sequence). The CDR3 contains 16 residues. Trimming shortened V by 4 bases and J by 0 bases, and 14 bases separated the two germline ends. For the CDR3, the DNA is TGTGCCAGCAGCCCCCGCGGGTTTCTAAGCACAGATACGCAGTATTTT. It yields the protein CASSPRGFLSTDTQYF.

This rearrangement joins TRBV19 to TRBJ1-1, with D possibly being TRBD1 (5 bases). CDR3 length: 14 amino acids. The ends were cut back, 5 bases at V and 5 bases at J, with 15 bases in the middle. Germline V lookup: CDR1 LNHDA, CDR2 SQIVND (reference sequence). In nucleotides, the CDR3 is TGTGCCAGTAGTGGAAGGACGGGGGTTACTGAAGCTTTCTTT. This codes for CASSGRTGVTEAFF.

The rearrangement joins TRBV18 to TRBJ2-1, with D possibly TRBD2 on 5 matching bases. This CDR3 contains 17 residues. Germline V CDR1 and CDR2: KGHSH, LQKENI. With 2 bases removed from V and 0 bases from J, the gap between germline ends came to 14 bases. The DNA for the CDR3 is TGTGCCAGCTCACCATACCCGGGGTGGGGCTCCTACAATGAGCAGTTCTTC. It codes for CASSPYPGWGSYNEQFF.

This chain connects TRBV5-1 to TRBJ2-3, with 9 bases that match TRBD1. CDR1 is SGHRS, CDR2 YFSETQ, per germline. This CDR3 has 15 residues. V lost 0 bases and J lost 8; bases outside the gene matches: 7. CDR3 residues: CASSLGQGVLGTQYF. DNA of the CDR3: TGCGCCAGCAGCTTGGGACAGGGGGTCTTGGGTACGCAGTATTTT.

The chain uses TRBV28 and TRBJ1-6, with unresolved D. From germline, CDR1 is MDHEN and CDR2 SYDVKM. Trimming cost V 6 bases and J 8 bases, with 11 bases left between them. This CDR3 contains 13 residues. Written as DNA, the CDR3 is TGTGCCAGCAGGGAGCGGTCCCATTCACCCCTCCACTTT. Its protein is CASRERSHSPLHF. Complete variable domain (other parts from reference TRBV28 and TRBJ1-6): DVKVTQSSRYLVKRTGEKVFLECVQDMDHENMFWYRQDPGLGLRLIYFSYDVKMKEKGDIPEGYSVSREKKERFSLILESASTNQTSMYLCASRERSHSPLHFGNGTRLTVT.

V is TRBV19 and J is TRBJ2-5, with D possibly TRBD1 on 8 matching bases. V lost 2 bases to trimming and J lost 5 bases, with 24 bases between them. The CDR3 covers 18 residues. Germline CDR1 LNHDA, CDR2 SQIVND (reference sequence). The CDR3 loop reads CASSISGAEGTGLETQYF. CDR3 in DNA: TGTGCCAGTAGTATAAGCGGGGCCGAAGGGACAGGTTTGGAGACCCAGTACTTC.

This chain joins TRBV2 and TRBJ2-3, with a weak D call TRBD2 (6 bases). The CDR3 has 14 amino acids. V was pared by 4 bases and J by 4 bases, with 12 bases between. The germline V gene encodes CDR1 SNHLY and CDR2 FYNNEI. CDR3 sequence (DNA): TGTGCCAGCAGTGCCCAGGGAGGAGCAGATACGCAGTATTTT. Translation: CASSAQGGADTQYF. The full variable domain, with the rest looked up from reference TRBV2 and TRBJ2-3, is EPEVTQTPSHQVTQMGQEVILRCVPISNHLYFYWYRQILGQKVEFLVSFYNNEISEKSEIFDDQFSVERPDGSNFTLKIRSTKLEDSAMYFCASSAQGGADTQYFGPGTRLTVL.